This T cell receptor beta chain comes out of a study of cytomegalovirus exposure and HLA in healthy donors. Primers: 60 Vbeta forward and 13 Jbeta reverse. TCRdb keeps only in-frame clones here, not all; method: immunoSEQ multiplex PCR. The profile shows around 170,000 clones, roughly 79% of them singletons. Study-wide results and caveats: Later analysis found that TCR beta chains associated with HLA were more clonally expanded than other, equally common chains. A link between a missense DCLRE1C variant and TCR beta V- and J-gene trimming emerged from a later analysis.

This clone was seen a few times. Its antigen remains unidentified. The germline V gene has CDR1 SNHLY and CDR2 FYNNEI. The CDR3 length is 13 residues. Losses at the gene ends were 4 bases for V and 6 bases for J; bases not matched to a gene: 1. This cohort consisted of healthy bone marrow donors. This TCR was recovered from a woman in her thirties or forties in good health and CMV-seropositive. The chain links TRBV2 to TRBJ2-3, with 10 bases aligning to TRBD1. The sample was PBMCs. CDR3 sequence (DNA): TGTGCCAGCAGTGGGACAGGGGGGGATACGCAGTATTTT. It encodes CASSGTGGDTQYF.